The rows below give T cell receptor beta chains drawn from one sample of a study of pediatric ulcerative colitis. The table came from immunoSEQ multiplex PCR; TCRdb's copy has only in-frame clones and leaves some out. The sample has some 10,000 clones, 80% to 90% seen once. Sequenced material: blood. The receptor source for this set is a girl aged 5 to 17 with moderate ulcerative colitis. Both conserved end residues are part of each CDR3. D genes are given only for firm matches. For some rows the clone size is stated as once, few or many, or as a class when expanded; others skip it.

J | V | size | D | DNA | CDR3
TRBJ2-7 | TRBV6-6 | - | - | TGTGCCAGCAGCCCGGTTTGGGACACCTCCTACGAGCAGTACTTC | CASSPVWDTSYEQYF
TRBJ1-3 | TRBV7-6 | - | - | TGTGCCAGCAGCTTAGAAGGTGGGGGCCCTGGAAACACCATATATTTT | CASSLEGGGPGNTIYF
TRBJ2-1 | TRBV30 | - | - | TGTGCCTGGAGTGTACGCGGGGCGAACAATGAGCAGTTCTTC | CAWSVRGANNEQFF
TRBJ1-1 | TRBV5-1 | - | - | TGCGCCAGCAGCTTGGATCGGGACCGGGGCACTGAAGCTTTCTTT | CASSLDRDRGTEAFF
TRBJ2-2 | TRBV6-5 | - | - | TGTGCCAGCAGTTTTTCCGGGCTTACGAACACCGGGGAGCTGTTTTTT | CASSFSGLTNTGELFF
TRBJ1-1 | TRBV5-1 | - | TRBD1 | TGCGCCAGCAGCTGGGACAGGGGGCAGGTGAACACTGAAGCTTTCTTT | CASSWDRGQVNTEAFF
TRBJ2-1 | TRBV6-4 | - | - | TGTGCCAGCAGTGCCAAAGGGTCGGGTAGGAATAATGAGCAGTTCTTC | CASSAKGSGRNNEQFF
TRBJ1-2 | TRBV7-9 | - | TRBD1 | TGTGCCAGCAGCTTAGGGCTGGGACAGAACTATGGCTACACCTTC | CASSLGLGQNYGYTF
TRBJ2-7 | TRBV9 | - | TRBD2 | TGTGCCAGCAGCCCCGACCCGGGCCGGGGACTAGCGGGAGTAGCCTTC | CASSPDPGRGLAGVAF
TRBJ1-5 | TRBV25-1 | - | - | TGTGCCAGCAGTGAATCTACGGGGAGGGCCGTCCAGCCCCAGCATTTT | CASSESTGRAVQPQHF
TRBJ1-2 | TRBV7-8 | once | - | TGTGCCAGCAGCCCGAGAGCAGGGATCACCGTAAACTATGGCTACACCTTC | CASSPRAGITVNYGYTF
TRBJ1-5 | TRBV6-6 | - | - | TGTGCCACCTCGGACAGAGACAATCAGCCCCAGCATTTT | CATSDRDNQPQHF
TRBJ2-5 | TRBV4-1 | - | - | TGCGCCAGCAGCCAATTCGCCCCAGGGGGGGTCCGGGAGACCCAGTACTTC | CASSQFAPGGVRETQYF
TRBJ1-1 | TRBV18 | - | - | TGTGCCAGCTCACCACCGGGGGGGACCACTGAAGCTTTCTTT | CASSPPGGTTEAFF
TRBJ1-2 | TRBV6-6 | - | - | TGTGCCAGCAAACAGAGAGGGAACTATGGCTACACCTTC | CASKQRGNYGYTF
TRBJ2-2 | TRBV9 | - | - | TGTGCCAGCGGAGGGGCCGGGGAGCTGTTTTTT | CASGGAGELFF
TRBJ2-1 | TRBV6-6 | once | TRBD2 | TGTGCCAGCAGTCCCCAGGGAGCGGGAGAGCAAAATGAGCAGTTCTTC | CASSPQGAGEQNEQFF
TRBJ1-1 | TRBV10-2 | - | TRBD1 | TGCGCCAGTACCAACCCGGGACAGGGGAACACTGAAGCTTTCTTT | CASTNPGQGNTEAFF
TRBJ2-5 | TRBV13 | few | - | TGTGCCAGCAGCCCAAGGGGGTTGGAGACCCAGTACTTC | CASSPRGLETQYF
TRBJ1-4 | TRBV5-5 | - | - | TGTGCCAGCAGCTTGGCAGCTAATAATGAAAAACTGTTTTTT | CASSLAANNEKLFF
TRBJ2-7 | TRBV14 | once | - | TGTGCCAGCAGCCACCGATACGGACAGCGGGCAGGCTACGAGCAGTACTTC | CASSHRYGQRAGYEQYF
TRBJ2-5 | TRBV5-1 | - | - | TGCGCCAGCAGCTTGGAAGGGCGCCAGGAGACCCAGTACTTC | CASSLEGRQETQYF
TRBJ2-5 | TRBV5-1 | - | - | TGCGCCAGCAGCTTGGGGGCCGAAGAGACCCAGTACTTC | CASSLGAEETQYF
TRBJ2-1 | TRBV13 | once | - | TGTGCCAGCAGCTTAGAAGAGGGCAATGAGCAGTTCTTC | CASSLEEGNEQFF
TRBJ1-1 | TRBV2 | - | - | TGTGCCAGCAGTGTCCAAGGCGTCATGAACACTGAAGCTTTCTTT | CASSVQGVMNTEAFF
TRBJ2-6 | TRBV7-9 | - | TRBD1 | TGTGCCAGCAGCTCCTGGGGGACAGGGGCCTCTGGGGCCAACGTCCTGACTTTC | CASSSWGTGASGANVLTF
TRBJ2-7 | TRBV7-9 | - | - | TGTGCCAGCAGCCGAGGAACCGGCATAAACGAGCAGTACTTC | CASSRGTGINEQYF
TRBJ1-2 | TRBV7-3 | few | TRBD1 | TGTGCCAGCAGCCCAATGGTGGGACAGATCTATGGCTACACCTTC | CASSPMVGQIYGYTF
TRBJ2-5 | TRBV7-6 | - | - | TGTGCCAGCAGCTTATGGCGCTCTGGGGAGACCCAGTACTTC | CASSLWRSGETQYF
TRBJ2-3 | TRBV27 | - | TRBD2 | TGTGCCAGCAGTTTCACCGGCGGGGGGTACACAGATACGCAGTATTTT | CASSFTGGGYTDTQYF
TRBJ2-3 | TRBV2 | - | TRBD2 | TGTGCCAGCAGGGGAGCGGGAGGGAACACAGATACGCAGTATTTT | CASRGAGGNTDTQYF
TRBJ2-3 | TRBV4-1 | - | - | TGCGCCAGCAGCCAAAAGGGTATTAGCACAGATACGCAGTATTTT | CASSQKGISTDTQYF
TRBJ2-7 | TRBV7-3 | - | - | TGTGCCAGCAGCTCCTCGGCGGGGGCCCGGCAGTACTTC | CASSSSAGARQYF
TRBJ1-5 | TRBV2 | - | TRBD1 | TGTGCCAGCAGTGAACCCGCCGGGACAGGGGGTGATCAGCCCCAGCATTTT | CASSEPAGTGGDQPQHF
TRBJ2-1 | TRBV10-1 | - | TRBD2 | TGCGCCAGCAGTGAGTCGACTTCAGGGACAACTAGCGGGAGTTCCTACAATGAGCAGTTCTTC | CASSESTSGTTSGSSYNEQFF
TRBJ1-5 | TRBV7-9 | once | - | TGTGCCAGCAGCAAGACAGGCCCCCATCAGCCCCAGCATTTT | CASSKTGPHQPQHF
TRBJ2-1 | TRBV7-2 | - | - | TGTGCCAGCAGCTCGACCGGGACGAACTACAATGAGCAGTTCTTC | CASSSTGTNYNEQFF
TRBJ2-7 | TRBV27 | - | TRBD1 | TGTGCCAGCAGCGCCAAAACAGGGGGGACACGAGAGCAGTACTTC | CASSAKTGGTREQYF
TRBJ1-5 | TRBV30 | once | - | TGTGCCTGGAGATCCCGCCAGGGTTCGTGCAATCAGCCCCAGCATTTT | CAWRSRQGSCNQPQHF
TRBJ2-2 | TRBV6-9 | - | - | TGTGCCAGCAGTAGACAGGTCACCGGGGAGCTGTTTTTT | CASSRQVTGELFF
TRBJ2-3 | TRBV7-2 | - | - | TGTGCCAGCAGCTCTCAAGCGGGAGATACGCAGTATTTT | CASSSQAGDTQYF
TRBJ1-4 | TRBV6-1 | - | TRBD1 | TGTGCCAGCAAGAGGGACAGATCTAATGAAAAACTGTTTTTT | CASKRDRSNEKLFF
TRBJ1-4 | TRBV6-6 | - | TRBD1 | TGTGCCAGCAGAGACCGACAGGGGAATAATGAAAAACTGTTTTTT | CASRDRQGNNEKLFF
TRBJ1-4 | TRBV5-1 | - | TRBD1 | TGCGCCAGCAGCTTGACAGGGGATAGAACTGAAAAACTGTTTTTT | CASSLTGDRTEKLFF
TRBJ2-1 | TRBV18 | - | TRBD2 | TGTGCCAGCTCACCCGACCTTGGACTAGCGGGAGTGTCAAATGAGCAGTTCTTC | CASSPDLGLAGVSNEQFF
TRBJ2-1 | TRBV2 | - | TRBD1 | TGTGCCAGCAGTGGGACAGGGGGCTACAATGAGCAGTTCTTC | CASSGTGGYNEQFF
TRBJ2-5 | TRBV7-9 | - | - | TGTGCCAGCAGCTTACCGGGACTCCGGGCCCAAGAGACCCAGTACTTC | CASSLPGLRAQETQYF
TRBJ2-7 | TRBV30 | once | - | TGTGCCTGTTCTTCGTACGGCGAGCAGTACTTC | CACSSYGEQYF
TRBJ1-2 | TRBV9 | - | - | TGTGCCAGCAGCGCCCGGACCCGGACAGGCTACACCTTC | CASSARTRTGYTF